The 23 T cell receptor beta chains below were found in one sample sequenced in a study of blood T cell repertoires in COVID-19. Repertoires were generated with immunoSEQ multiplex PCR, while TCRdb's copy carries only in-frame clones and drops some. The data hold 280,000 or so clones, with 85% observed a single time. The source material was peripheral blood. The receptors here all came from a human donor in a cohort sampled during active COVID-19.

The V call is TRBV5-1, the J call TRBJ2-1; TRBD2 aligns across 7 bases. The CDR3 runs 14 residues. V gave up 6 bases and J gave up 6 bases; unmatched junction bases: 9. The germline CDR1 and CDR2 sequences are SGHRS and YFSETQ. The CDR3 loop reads CASTHAGVANEQFF. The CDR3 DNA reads TGCGCCAGCACCCATGCGGGAGTAGCCAATGAGCAGTTCTTC.

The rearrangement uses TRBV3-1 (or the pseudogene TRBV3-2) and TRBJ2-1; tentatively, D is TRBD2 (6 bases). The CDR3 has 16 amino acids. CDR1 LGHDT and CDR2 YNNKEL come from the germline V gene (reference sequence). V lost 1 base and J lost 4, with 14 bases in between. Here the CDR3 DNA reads TGTGCCAGCAGCCAAGCTAACTGGAGGGTTTACAATGAGCAGTTCTTC. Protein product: CASSQANWRVYNEQFF.

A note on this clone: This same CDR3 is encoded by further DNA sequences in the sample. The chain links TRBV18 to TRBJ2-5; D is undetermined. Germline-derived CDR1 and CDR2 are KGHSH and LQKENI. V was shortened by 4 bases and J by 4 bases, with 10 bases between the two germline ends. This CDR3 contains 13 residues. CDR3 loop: CASSLGLRETQYF. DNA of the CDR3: TGTGCCAGCTCACTCGGTTTGCGAGAGACCCAGTACTTC.

This chain's CDR3 is CASSLRLAGASTDTQYF. In DNA form, the CDR3 reads TGTGCCAGCAGCCTGCGACTAGCGGGAGCTAGCACAGATACGCAGTATTTT. V usage is TRBV11-2 and J usage is TRBJ2-3; TRBD2 aligns across 12 bases. The CDR3 runs to 17 residues. CDR1 and CDR2 from the germline V gene are SGHAT and FQNNGV. The V gene end was trimmed by 5 bases and the J gene end by 0 bases; junction bases not matched to a gene: 6.

The CDR3 nucleotides are TGTGCCAGCTCACCGGGACAGTTGGAGACCCAGTACTTC. Encoded protein: CASSPGQLETQYF. The chain uses TRBV18 and TRBJ2-5; the match to TRBD1 covers 7 bases. This CDR3 region has 13 residues. V gave up 3 bases and J gave up 5 bases; unmatched junction bases: 3. The V gene's germline CDR1 is KGHSH and CDR2 LQKENI.

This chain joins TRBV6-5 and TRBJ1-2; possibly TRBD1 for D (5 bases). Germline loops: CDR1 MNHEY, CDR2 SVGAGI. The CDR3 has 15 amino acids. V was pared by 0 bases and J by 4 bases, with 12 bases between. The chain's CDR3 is CASSYSIQGIYGYTF. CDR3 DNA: TGTGCCAGCAGTTACTCTATTCAGGGAATCTATGGCTACACCTTC.

The CDR3 region is CSAEREGELFF. CDR3 nucleotides: TGCAGTGCTGAGCGGGAGGGGGAGCTGTTTTTT. The chain has TRBV20-1 and TRBJ2-2, with 8 positions matching TRBD2. Germline V gene lookup returns CDR1 DFQATT and CDR2 SNEGSKA (reference sequence). J was trimmed by 8 bases and V by 5 bases; bases with no gene match: 1. The CDR3 has 11 residues.

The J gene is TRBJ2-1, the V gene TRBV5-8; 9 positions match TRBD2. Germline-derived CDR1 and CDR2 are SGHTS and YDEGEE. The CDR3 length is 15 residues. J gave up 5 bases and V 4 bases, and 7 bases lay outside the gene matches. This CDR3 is CASSIGLARNNEQFF. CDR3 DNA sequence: TGTGCCAGCAGCATCGGACTAGCGCGAAACAATGAGCAGTTCTTC.

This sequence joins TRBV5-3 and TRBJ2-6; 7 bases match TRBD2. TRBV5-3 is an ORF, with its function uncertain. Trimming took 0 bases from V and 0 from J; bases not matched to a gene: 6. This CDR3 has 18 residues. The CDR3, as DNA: TGTGCCAGAAGCTTGGGGAGCGGGATCCTCTCTGGGGCCAACGTCCTGACTTTC. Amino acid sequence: CARSLGSGILSGANVLTF.

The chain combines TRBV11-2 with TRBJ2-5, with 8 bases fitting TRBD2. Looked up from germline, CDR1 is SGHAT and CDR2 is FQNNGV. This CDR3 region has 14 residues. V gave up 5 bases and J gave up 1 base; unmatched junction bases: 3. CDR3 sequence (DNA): TGTGCCAGCAGCCGTAGCGGGATCCAAGAGACCCAGTACTTC. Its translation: CASSRSGIQETQYF.

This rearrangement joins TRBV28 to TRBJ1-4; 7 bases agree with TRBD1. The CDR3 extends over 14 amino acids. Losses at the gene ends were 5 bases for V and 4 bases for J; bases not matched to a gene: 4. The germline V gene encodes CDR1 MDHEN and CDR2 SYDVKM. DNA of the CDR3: TGTGCCAGCAGTCCGGGACAGCTTAATGAAAAACTGTTTTTT. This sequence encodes CASSPGQLNEKLFF.

The CDR3 spells CASSLEEIAGTGELFF. CDR3 DNA: TGCGCCAGCAGCTTGGAAGAGATCGCGGGCACCGGGGAGCTGTTTTTT. The chain carries TRBV5-1 and TRBJ2-2; weak D call: TRBD2 (5 bases). Germline V gene lookup returns CDR1 SGHRS and CDR2 YFSETQ. The CDR3 spans 16 residues. V was clipped by 0 bases and J by 4 bases, with 13 bases between them. The complete variable domain, with remaining parts taken from reference TRBV5-1 and TRBJ2-2, reads KAGVTQTPRYLIKTRGQQVTLSCSPISGHRSVSWYQQTPGQGLQFLFEYFSETQRNKGNFPGRFSGRQFSNSRSEMNVSTLELGDSALYLCASSLEEIAGTGELFFGEGSRLTVL.

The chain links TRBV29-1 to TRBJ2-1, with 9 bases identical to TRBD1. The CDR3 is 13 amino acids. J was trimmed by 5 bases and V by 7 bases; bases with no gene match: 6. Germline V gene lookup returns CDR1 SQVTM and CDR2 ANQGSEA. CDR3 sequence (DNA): TGCAGCGCCCGGGACAGGGCGAACAATGAGCAGTTCTTC. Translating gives CSARDRANNEQFF.

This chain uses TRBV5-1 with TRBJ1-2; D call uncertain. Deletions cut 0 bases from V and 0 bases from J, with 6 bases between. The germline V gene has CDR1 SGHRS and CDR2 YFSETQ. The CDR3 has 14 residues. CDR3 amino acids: CASSLDLANYGYTF. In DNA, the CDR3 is TGCGCCAGCAGCTTGGACTTAGCTAACTATGGCTACACCTTC.

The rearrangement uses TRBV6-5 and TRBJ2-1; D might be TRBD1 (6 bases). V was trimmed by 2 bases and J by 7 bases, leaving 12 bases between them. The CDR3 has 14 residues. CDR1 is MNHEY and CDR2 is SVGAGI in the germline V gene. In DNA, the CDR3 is TGTGCCAGCAGTTACCCGGGACACTTAAATGAGCAGTTCTTC. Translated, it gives CASSYPGHLNEQFF.

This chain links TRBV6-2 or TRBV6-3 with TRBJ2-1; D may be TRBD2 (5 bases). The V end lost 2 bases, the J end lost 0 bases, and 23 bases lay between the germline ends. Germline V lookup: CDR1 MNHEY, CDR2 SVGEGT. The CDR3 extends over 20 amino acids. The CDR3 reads CASSYPTKSFRGSSYNEQFF. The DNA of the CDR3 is TGTGCCAGCAGTTACCCGACGAAAAGCTTCCGAGGGAGCTCCTACAATGAGCAGTTCTTC.

DNA for the CDR3: TGCGCCAGCAGCCAGAGTACGACACCAACTAATGAAAAACTGTTTTTT. Its translation: CASSQSTTPTNEKLFF. The chain uses TRBV4-1 and TRBJ1-4; D is uncertain. CDR3 length: 16 amino acids. Germline assignment: CDR1 MGHRA and CDR2 YSYEKL. V was pared by 3 bases and J by 0 bases, with 11 bases between.

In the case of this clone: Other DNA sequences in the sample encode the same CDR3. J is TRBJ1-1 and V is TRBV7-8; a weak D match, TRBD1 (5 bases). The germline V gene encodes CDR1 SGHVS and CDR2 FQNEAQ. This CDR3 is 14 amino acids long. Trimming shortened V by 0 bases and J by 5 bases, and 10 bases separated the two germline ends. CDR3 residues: CASSLAGLGTEAFF. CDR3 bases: TGTGCCAGCAGCTTAGCGGGGCTGGGGACTGAAGCTTTCTTT.

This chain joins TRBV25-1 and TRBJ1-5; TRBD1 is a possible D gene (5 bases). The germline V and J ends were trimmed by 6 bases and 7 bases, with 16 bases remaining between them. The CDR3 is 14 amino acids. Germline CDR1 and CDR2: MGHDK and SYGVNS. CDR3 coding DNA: TGTGCCAGCAGGGATTCAGGGTACGGACAGCCCCAGCATTTT. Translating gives CASRDSGYGQPQHF.

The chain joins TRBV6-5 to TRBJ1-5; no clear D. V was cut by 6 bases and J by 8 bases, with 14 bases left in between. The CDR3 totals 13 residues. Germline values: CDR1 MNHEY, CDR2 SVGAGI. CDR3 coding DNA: TGTGCCAGCAGGAGGGTCTCTTTGGAGCCCCAGCATTTT. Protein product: CASRRVSLEPQHF.

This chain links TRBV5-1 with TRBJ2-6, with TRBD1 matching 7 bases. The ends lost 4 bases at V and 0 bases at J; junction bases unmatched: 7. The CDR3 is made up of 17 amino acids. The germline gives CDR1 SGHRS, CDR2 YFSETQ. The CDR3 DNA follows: TGCGCCAGCAGCCTGGGACAGTCGAGCTCTGGGGCCAACGTCCTGACTTTC. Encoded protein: CASSLGQSSSGANVLTF.

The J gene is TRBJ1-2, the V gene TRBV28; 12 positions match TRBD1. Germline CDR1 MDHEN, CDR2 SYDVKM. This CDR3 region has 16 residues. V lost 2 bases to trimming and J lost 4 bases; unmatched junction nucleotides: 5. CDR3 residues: CASSLAGTGGGYGYTF. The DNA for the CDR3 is TGTGCCAGCAGTTTAGCAGGGACAGGGGGCGGCTATGGCTACACCTTC.

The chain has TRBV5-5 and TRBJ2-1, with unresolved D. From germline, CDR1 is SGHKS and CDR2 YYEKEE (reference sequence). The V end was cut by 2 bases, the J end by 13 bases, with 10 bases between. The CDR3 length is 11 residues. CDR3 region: CASSFSQYQFF. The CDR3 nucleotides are TGTGCCAGCAGCTTCAGTCAGTATCAGTTCTTC.